This TCR beta chain was obtained from a study of cytomegalovirus exposure and HLA in healthy donors. Findings and limits, study-wide: Listed as cytomegalovirus-associated were 150 to 200 TCR beta chains. It was found in a later analysis that first-cohort TCR clusters tended to co-occur in the approximately 120 validation repertoires. Reportedly, cytomegalovirus status was diagnosed with high sensitivity and specificity.

Sequencing was performed with immunoSEQ multiplex PCR; in TCRdb, only in-frame clones are kept and a portion is missing. The repertoire includes 200,000 to 250,000 clones, around four fifths of them detected once, and 5.5% to 7% sits in the top ten. This CDR3 spans 14 amino acids. V lost 2 bases and J lost 8; bases outside the gene matches: 6. Germline V gene sequence: CDR1 MNHEY, CDR2 SMNVEV (reference sequence). This clone was observed once. Its antigen is not identified. Material for sequencing was PBMCs. V gene TRBV27 combines with J gene TRBJ2-1; 7 bases are a match to TRBD1. The sequence was collected from a woman between 18 and 30 years old in good health and CMV-seronegative. The CDR3 loop reads CASSLRKGADEQFF. The CDR3 nucleotides are TGTGCCAGCAGTTTACGGAAGGGGGCCGATGAGCAGTTCTTC.